The rows below give T cell receptor beta chains drawn from one sample of a study of PD-1 blockade in classical Hodgkin lymphoma. The assay was immunoSEQ multiplex PCR, and TCRdb's table has in-frame clones only and misses some. The table has some 30,000 clones, roughly 90% seen once; the top ten hold roughly 0.33%. Sequenced material: CD4+ T cells from blood, taken before the fourth cycle of nivolumab. These receptors were obtained from a human donor with classical Hodgkin lymphoma. CDR3s include the opening cysteine and the closing phenylalanine or tryptophan. The D gene is left open where the match is weak. A row's size may be missing; if present it is once, few, many or a size class.

j_call: TRBJ1-3
d_call: NA
v_call: TRBV5-1
clone_size: NA
cdr3_aa: CASSLTVTALTSGNTIYF
cdr3_nt: TGCGCCAGCAGCTTGACCGTAACAGCCCTTACCTCTGGAAACACCATATATTTT

j_call: TRBJ1-1
d_call: NA
v_call: TRBV9
clone_size: NA
cdr3_aa: CASSATTEAFF
cdr3_nt: TGTGCCAGCAGCGCTACCACTGAAGCTTTCTTT

j_call: TRBJ2-1
d_call: NA
v_call: TRBV10-1
clone_size: NA
cdr3_aa: CASSSGGSYNEQFF
cdr3_nt: TGCGCCAGCAGTAGCGGAGGGTCCTACAATGAGCAGTTCTTC

j_call: TRBJ2-5
d_call: NA
v_call: TRBV5-1
clone_size: NA
cdr3_aa: CASSLAPTQKETQYF
cdr3_nt: TGCGCCAGCAGCTTGGCCCCGACTCAGAAAGAGACCCAGTACTTC

j_call: TRBJ2-1
d_call: NA
v_call: TRBV29-1
clone_size: NA
cdr3_aa: CSVAPRSSYNEQFF
cdr3_nt: TGCAGCGTTGCCCCCAGGAGCTCCTACAATGAGCAGTTCTTC

j_call: TRBJ2-1
d_call: TRBD1
v_call: TRBV27
clone_size: NA
cdr3_aa: CASSEGGQGFDEQFF
cdr3_nt: TGTGCCAGCAGTGAGGGAGGACAGGGTTTCGATGAGCAGTTCTTC

j_call: TRBJ1-4
d_call: NA
v_call: TRBV18
clone_size: NA
cdr3_aa: CASSPIWEGKLFF
cdr3_nt: TGTGCCAGCTCACCAATTTGGGAGGGGAAACTGTTTTTT

j_call: TRBJ1-2
d_call: NA
v_call: TRBV10-3
clone_size: NA
cdr3_aa: CAISESGTLPIGGYTF
cdr3_nt: TGTGCCATCAGTGAGTCGGGGACACTACCAATCGGTGGCTACACCTTC

j_call: TRBJ2-1
d_call: TRBD1
v_call: TRBV28
clone_size: NA
cdr3_aa: CASRTPGQGQFF
cdr3_nt: TGTGCCAGCAGAACCCCTGGACAGGGGCAGTTCTTC

j_call: TRBJ1-5
d_call: TRBD1
v_call: TRBV18
clone_size: NA
cdr3_aa: CASSPGQSGSNQPQHF
cdr3_nt: TGTGCCAGCTCCCCGGGACAGTCGGGGAGCAATCAGCCCCAGCATTTT

j_call: TRBJ2-7
d_call: TRBD1
v_call: TRBV14
clone_size: NA
cdr3_aa: CASSQIGTGVHEQYF
cdr3_nt: TGTGCCAGCAGCCAGATTGGGACAGGGGTCCACGAGCAGTACTTC

j_call: TRBJ1-1
d_call: NA
v_call: TRBV28
clone_size: NA
cdr3_aa: CASLQGERAEAFF
cdr3_nt: TGTGCCAGCCTTCAAGGGGAACGGGCTGAAGCTTTCTTT

j_call: TRBJ2-7
d_call: TRBD2
v_call: TRBV11-1
clone_size: NA
cdr3_aa: CASSLVSVAGRDYYEQYF
cdr3_nt: TGTGCCAGCAGCTTAGTTTCGGTAGCGGGACGGGACTACTACGAGCAGTACTTC

j_call: TRBJ2-1
d_call: TRBD2
v_call: TRBV11-2
clone_size: NA
cdr3_aa: CASSSNRGVVEQFF
cdr3_nt: TGTGCCAGCAGCTCAAATCGGGGGGTGGTTGAGCAGTTCTTC

j_call: TRBJ2-1
d_call: NA
v_call: TRBV5-1
clone_size: NA
cdr3_aa: CASSLIRLASPSYNEQFF
cdr3_nt: TGCGCCAGCAGCTTGATTCGGCTAGCCTCTCCCTCCTACAATGAGCAGTTCTTC

j_call: TRBJ2-7
d_call: TRBD2
v_call: TRBV19
clone_size: NA
cdr3_aa: CASSMKASGISGGEQYF
cdr3_nt: TGTGCCAGTAGTATGAAGGCTAGCGGTATATCCGGGGGCGAGCAGTACTTC

j_call: TRBJ1-1
d_call: NA
v_call: TRBV6-5
clone_size: NA
cdr3_aa: CASSYFGRAGTEAFF
cdr3_nt: TGTGCCAGCAGTTATTTCGGTCGTGCGGGCACTGAAGCTTTCTTT

j_call: TRBJ2-1
d_call: NA
v_call: TRBV6-4
clone_size: NA
cdr3_aa: CASSNYNEQFF
cdr3_nt: TGTGCCAGCAGCAACTACAATGAGCAGTTCTTC

j_call: TRBJ1-1
d_call: NA
v_call: TRBV30
clone_size: few
cdr3_aa: CAWIGVSGTEAFF
cdr3_nt: TGTGCCTGGATAGGGGTCTCGGGGACTGAAGCTTTCTTT

j_call: TRBJ1-2
d_call: NA
v_call: TRBV28
clone_size: NA
cdr3_aa: CASSGQRPGGYTF
cdr3_nt: TGTGCCAGCAGTGGACAGCGGCCAGGTGGCTACACCTTC

j_call: TRBJ1-5
d_call: NA
v_call: TRBV19
clone_size: NA
cdr3_aa: CASRPGNQPQHF
cdr3_nt: TGTGCCAGTAGGCCGGGCAATCAGCCCCAGCATTTT

j_call: TRBJ2-1
d_call: NA
v_call: TRBV30
clone_size: NA
cdr3_aa: CAWRSYNEQFF
cdr3_nt: TGTGCCTGGAGGAGTTACAATGAGCAGTTCTTC

j_call: TRBJ2-7
d_call: NA
v_call: TRBV11-2
clone_size: NA
cdr3_aa: CASSLDPGTSYEQYF
cdr3_nt: TGTGCCAGCAGCTTAGACCCCGGGACCTCCTACGAGCAGTACTTC

j_call: TRBJ2-7
d_call: TRBD2
v_call: TRBV28
clone_size: NA
cdr3_aa: CASRYLAGTAYEQYF
cdr3_nt: TGTGCCAGCAGATACTTAGCGGGAACAGCCTACGAGCAGTACTTC

j_call: TRBJ2-5
d_call: TRBD2
v_call: TRBV29-1
clone_size: NA
cdr3_aa: CSAGRAGAGETQYF
cdr3_nt: TGCAGCGCTGGGAGGGCGGGAGCGGGAGAGACCCAGTACTTC

j_call: TRBJ2-7
d_call: TRBD1
v_call: TRBV11-3
clone_size: NA
cdr3_aa: CASSLGGTGSYEQYF
cdr3_nt: TGTGCCAGCAGCTTAGGCGGGACAGGGTCCTACGAGCAGTACTTC

j_call: TRBJ1-5
d_call: NA
v_call: TRBV18
clone_size: NA
cdr3_aa: CASSPETVNQPQHF
cdr3_nt: TGTGCCAGCTCACCAGAGACAGTAAATCAGCCCCAGCATTTT

j_call: TRBJ2-3
d_call: NA
v_call: TRBV21-1
clone_size: NA
cdr3_aa: CASSKARLVCADTQYF
cdr3_nt: TGTGCCAGCAGCAAAGCGCGGCTAGTCTGCGCAGATACGCAGTATTTT

j_call: TRBJ1-2
d_call: TRBD1
v_call: TRBV5-1
clone_size: NA
cdr3_aa: CASRLNTAGTAYGYTF
cdr3_nt: TGCGCCAGCAGACTCAATACGGCCGGGACAGCCTATGGCTACACCTTC

j_call: TRBJ1-2
d_call: NA
v_call: TRBV30
clone_size: once
cdr3_aa: CAWRPHRATDGYTF
cdr3_nt: TGTGCCTGGAGGCCCCACCGGGCGACAGATGGCTACACCTTC

j_call: TRBJ1-2
d_call: TRBD1
v_call: TRBV29-1
clone_size: NA
cdr3_aa: CSVSRQGVYGYTF
cdr3_nt: TGCAGCGTTTCTCGACAGGGCGTGTATGGCTACACCTTC

j_call: TRBJ1-2
d_call: TRBD1
v_call: TRBV5-1
clone_size: NA
cdr3_aa: CASSLTGVYGYTF
cdr3_nt: TGCGCCAGCAGCTTGACAGGGGTCTATGGCTACACCTTC

j_call: TRBJ2-7
d_call: TRBD1
v_call: TRBV10-3
clone_size: NA
cdr3_aa: CAITPGTGSEQYF
cdr3_nt: TGTGCCATCACCCCCGGGACAGGATCCGAGCAGTACTTC

j_call: TRBJ2-6
d_call: NA
v_call: TRBV9
clone_size: NA
cdr3_aa: CASSVGHGGANVLTF
cdr3_nt: TGTGCCAGCAGCGTAGGACATGGTGGGGCCAACGTCCTGACTTTC

j_call: TRBJ2-5
d_call: NA
v_call: TRBV2
clone_size: NA
cdr3_aa: CATDGFHAPAGTQYF
cdr3_nt: TGTGCCACCGACGGGTTTCACGCTCCGGCCGGGACCCAGTACTTC

j_call: TRBJ2-1
d_call: TRBD2
v_call: TRBV13
clone_size: NA
cdr3_aa: CASSSGLAGGNEQFF
cdr3_nt: TGTGCCAGCAGCTCGGGACTAGCGGGAGGGAATGAGCAGTTCTTC

j_call: TRBJ1-2
d_call: NA
v_call: TRBV2
clone_size: NA
cdr3_aa: CASSPTAANYGYTF
cdr3_nt: TGTGCCAGCAGCCCGACGGCTGCCAACTATGGCTACACCTTC

j_call: TRBJ1-5
d_call: NA
v_call: TRBV5-1
clone_size: NA
cdr3_aa: CASSPEGNNQPQHF
cdr3_nt: TGCGCCAGCAGCCCGGAGGGGAATAATCAGCCCCAGCATTTT

j_call: TRBJ1-6
d_call: NA
v_call: TRBV30
clone_size: NA
cdr3_aa: CAWNANSYNSPLHF
cdr3_nt: TGTGCCTGGAATGCGAATTCCTATAATTCACCCCTCCACTTT

j_call: TRBJ1-2
d_call: NA
v_call: TRBV28
clone_size: NA
cdr3_aa: CASRPTRHYGYTF
cdr3_nt: TGTGCCAGCAGGCCGACAAGACACTATGGCTACACCTTC

j_call: TRBJ2-2
d_call: NA
v_call: TRBV7-6
clone_size: NA
cdr3_aa: CASSFPLGGTGELFF
cdr3_nt: TGTGCCAGCAGCTTCCCTTTGGGGGGCACCGGGGAGCTGTTTTTT

j_call: TRBJ1-2
d_call: NA
v_call: TRBV9
clone_size: NA
cdr3_aa: CASSSRGRNYGYTF
cdr3_nt: TGTGCCAGCAGTTCGAGGGGCCGAAACTATGGCTACACCTTC

j_call: TRBJ2-1
d_call: TRBD2
v_call: TRBV5-1
clone_size: NA
cdr3_aa: CASSGGLAGGNYNNEQFF
cdr3_nt: TGCGCCAGCAGCGGGGGACTAGCGGGAGGGAACTATAACAATGAGCAGTTCTTC

j_call: TRBJ2-4
d_call: NA
v_call: TRBV19
clone_size: NA
cdr3_aa: CASSNGGLAKNIQYF
cdr3_nt: TGTGCCAGTAGTAATGGGGGCCTGGCCAAAAACATTCAGTACTTC

j_call: TRBJ1-2
d_call: TRBD1
v_call: TRBV29-1
clone_size: NA
cdr3_aa: CSVGILDRAGYTF
cdr3_nt: TGCAGCGTTGGTATCTTGGACAGGGCTGGCTACACCTTC

j_call: TRBJ2-7
d_call: NA
v_call: TRBV5-5
clone_size: NA
cdr3_aa: CASRQDSYEQYF
cdr3_nt: TGTGCCAGCAGACAGGACTCCTACGAGCAGTACTTC

j_call: TRBJ2-4
d_call: NA
v_call: TRBV30
clone_size: NA
cdr3_aa: CAWSVGQKDKNIQYF
cdr3_nt: TGTGCCTGGAGTGTAGGACAGAAGGACAAAAACATTCAGTACTTC

j_call: TRBJ2-3
d_call: TRBD2
v_call: TRBV11-2
clone_size: NA
cdr3_aa: CASSPGGRPGLAGDTQYF
cdr3_nt: TGTGCCAGCAGCCCAGGAGGGAGACCGGGACTAGCGGGCGATACGCAGTATTTT